The 32 T cell receptor beta chains listed next were all sequenced from one sample in a study of blood T cell repertoires in COVID-19. Sequencing was performed with immunoSEQ multiplex PCR; in TCRdb, only in-frame clones are kept and a portion is missing. The sample has 65,000 to 80,000 clones, around 84% seen once. The sample taken for sequencing was peripheral blood. The source of these receptors is a human donor in a cohort sampled during active COVID-19.

The chain is built from TRBV5-4 and TRBJ2-6; unclear D gene. CDR3 length: 15 residues. The germline CDR1 and CDR2 sequences are SGHNT and YYREEE (reference sequence). Trimming removed 3 bases at V and 3 bases at J, with 10 bases between. CDR3 amino acids: CASSSSGLGANVLTF. In DNA, the CDR3 is TGTGCCAGCAGCTCCTCAGGTCTTGGGGCCAACGTCCTGACTTTC.

This chain joins TRBV3-1 (or the pseudogene TRBV3-2) and TRBJ2-7; D is undetermined. Trimming left V 6 bases short and J 6 bases short, with 9 bases between. There are 11 residues in the CDR3. Germline V gives CDR1 LGHDT, CDR2 YNNKEL (reference sequence). The CDR3: CASSQRSEQYF. In DNA, the CDR3 is TGTGCCAGCAGTCAACGGTCCGAGCAGTACTTC.

CDR3 loop: CASSGTGGAGLEQYF. The CDR3 DNA reads as TGTGCCAGCAGCGGGACAGGGGGCGCCGGGCTCGAGCAGTACTTC. The chain is built from TRBV5-5 and TRBJ2-7; 12 nucleotides match TRBD1. After removal of 4 bases from V and 6 bases from J, the junction contained 8 bases not matched to a gene. CDR3 length: 15 amino acids. The germline V gene has CDR1 SGHKS and CDR2 YYEKEE (reference sequence).

The rearrangement links TRBV5-1 to TRBJ2-1; 11 positions match TRBD2. The CDR3 extends over 16 amino acids. J gave up 4 bases and V 3 bases, and 6 bases lay outside the gene matches. CDR1 is SGHRS, CDR2 YFSETQ, per germline. The chain's CDR3 is CASSSSGRTQYNEQFF. CDR3 DNA: TGCGCCAGCAGCTCTAGCGGGAGGACCCAATACAATGAGCAGTTCTTC.

The J gene is TRBJ2-7, the V gene TRBV7-3; no clear D. Deletions cut 6 bases from V and 2 bases from J, with 11 bases between. The CDR3 is made up of 13 amino acids. CDR1 is SGHTA and CDR2 is FQGTGA in the germline V gene. As DNA, the CDR3 is TGTGCCAGCAGTGAGCAGGCCACCTACGAGCAGTACTTC. Its protein is CASSEQATYEQYF.

The rearrangement links TRBV24-1 to TRBJ2-1; 13 positions agree with TRBD2. The CDR3 covers 17 residues. Germline V gene data show CDR1 as KGHDR and CDR2 as SFDVKD. V shed 4 bases, J shed 6 bases, and the junction held 8 bases outside the gene matches. Here the CDR3 DNA reads TGTGCCACCAGTGACGCAGGGACTAGCGGGAAGATCAATGAGCAGTTCTTC. It is translated as CATSDAGTSGKINEQFF.

The chain joins TRBV6-1 to TRBJ2-2, with TRBD2 matching over 11 bases. There are 15 residues in the CDR3. Germline V CDR1 and CDR2: MNHNS, SASEGT. V was pared by 1 base and J by 9 bases, with 4 bases of the junction left unmatched. The CDR3 reads CASSEGTSGYRELFF. The CDR3 DNA reads TGTGCCAGCAGTGAAGGGACTAGCGGGTACCGGGAGCTGTTTTTT.

This chain connects TRBV2 to TRBJ2-7, with D hard to call. This CDR3 is built from 12 residues. The germline V gene encodes CDR1 SNHLY and CDR2 FYNNEI. V lost 11 bases and J lost 5, with 16 bases in between. CDR3 DNA: TGTGCCTGCGGCTCTGATCAGCACGAGCAGTACTTC. It translates to CACGSDQHEQYF.

Only one count was recorded for this clone. The chain has TRBV9 and TRBJ1-6; 7 bases are a match to TRBD1. Unmatched junction bases numbered 9, after V lost 4 bases and J lost 2 bases. Germline assignment: CDR1 SGDLS and CDR2 YYNGEE. This CDR3 is built from 17 residues. In DNA form, the CDR3 reads TGTGCCAGCAGCCCGGGGATGGACAGGACCTATAATTCACCCCTCCACTTT. The encoded protein is CASSPGMDRTYNSPLHF.

This clone was found once. The V call is TRBV9, the J call TRBJ1-5; D may be TRBD1 (5 bases). The CDR3 runs 15 residues. Trimming shortened V by 0 bases and J by 3 bases, and 10 bases separated the two germline ends. CDR1 SGDLS and CDR2 YYNGEE come from the germline V gene. The CDR3: CASSVDGRANQPQHF. Written as DNA, the CDR3 is TGTGCCAGCAGCGTAGACGGCAGGGCCAATCAGCCCCAGCATTTT.

The chain combines TRBV7-2 with TRBJ2-2; D uncertain. The CDR3 has 14 residues. V lost 2 bases, J lost 2 bases, and 6 bases lay in between. The germline CDR1 and CDR2 sequences are SGHTA and FQGNSA. CDR3 amino acids: CASSLLGNTGELFF. The DNA for the CDR3 is TGTGCCAGCAGCTTATTGGGCAACACCGGGGAGCTGTTTTTT.

This sequence joins TRBV25-1 and TRBJ2-3, with 7 nucleotides matching TRBD1. The length of the CDR3 is 11 residues. The V and J ends lost 10 bases and 6 bases, in that order; junction bases with no gene match: 4. Germline V CDR1 and CDR2: MGHDK, SYGVNS. The DNA of the CDR3 is TGTGCCACCAAACAGGGGGATACGCAGTATTTT. Its translation: CATKQGDTQYF.

The chain combines TRBV19 with TRBJ2-5, with 10 bases matching TRBD1. Unmatched junction bases numbered 8, after V lost 6 bases and J lost 7 bases. CDR1 LNHDA and CDR2 SQIVND come from the germline V gene (reference sequence). The CDR3 covers 14 residues. CDR3 in DNA: TGTGCCAGTAGCCAACAGACAGGGGGCGTGACCCAGTACTTC. Protein: CASSQQTGGVTQYF.

The CDR3 is CASSLNQFNEQFF. CDR3 nucleotides: TGCGCCAGCAGCTTGAATCAGTTCAATGAGCAGTTCTTC. This chain connects TRBV5-1 to TRBJ2-1, with D unresolved. This CDR3 contains 13 residues. Trimming took off 1 base at V and 6 bases at J, with 8 bases between the two ends. Germline CDR1 SGHRS, CDR2 YFSETQ.

This rearrangement joins TRBV14 to TRBJ2-7; D may be TRBD1 (6 bases). V lost 3 bases, J lost 2 bases, and 14 bases lay in between. The CDR3 has 15 amino acids. CDR1 and CDR2 (germline): SGHDN, FVKESK. CDR3 loop: CASSQGWTAPYEQYF. DNA for the CDR3: TGTGCCAGCAGCCAGGGGTGGACAGCTCCCTACGAGCAGTACTTC.

The rearrangement links TRBV24-1 to TRBJ2-5, with D perhaps TRBD1 (5 bases). V was shortened by 3 bases and J by 1 base, with 11 bases between the two germline ends. The CDR3 has 15 residues. The germline V gene encodes CDR1 KGHDR and CDR2 SFDVKD. The CDR3: CATSDRLGAQETQYF. The CDR3 coding sequence is TGTGCCACCAGTGATCGACTTGGGGCCCAAGAGACCCAGTACTTC.

This chain joins TRBV3-1 (or the pseudogene TRBV3-2) and TRBJ2-1, with TRBD1 matching over 9 bases. CDR1 and CDR2 from the germline V gene are LGHDT and YNNKEL (reference sequence). Trimming took 1 base from V and 9 from J; bases not matched to a gene: 4. The CDR3 extends over 14 amino acids. The DNA of the CDR3 is TGTGCCAGCAGCCAAGGAACAGGGGGCTCTGAGCAGTTCTTC. Protein product: CASSQGTGGSEQFF.

The chain has TRBV5-1 and TRBJ1-4; D is ambiguous. V lost 4 bases, J lost 0 bases, and 10 bases lay in between. The CDR3 consists of 15 residues. Germline V lookup: CDR1 SGHRS, CDR2 YFSETQ. CDR3 sequence reads: CASSPGSATNEKLFF. CDR3 nucleotide sequence: TGCGCCAGCAGCCCGGGGAGTGCAACTAATGAAAAACTGTTTTTT.

The chain recombines TRBV9 with TRBJ2-7; 8 nucleotides match TRBD1. Germline V CDR1 and CDR2: SGDLS, YYNGEE. Trimming at V came to 5 bases and at J to 2 bases, leaving 6 bases not matched to a gene. The CDR3 has 14 amino acids. The CDR3 region is CASSRTGYPYEQYF. The CDR3 DNA reads TGTGCCAGCAGTCGGACAGGGTACCCCTACGAGCAGTACTTC.

This clone was counted a few times. The CDR3 spells CASSEEQGRGETQYF. The DNA for the CDR3 is TGTGCCAGCAGTGAAGAGCAGGGGAGGGGGGAGACCCAGTACTTC. The V call is TRBV6-1, the J call TRBJ2-5, with D perhaps matching TRBD2 (7 bases). V was clipped by 1 base and J by 5 bases, with 14 bases between them. There are 15 residues in the CDR3. Germline CDR1 MNHNS, CDR2 SASEGT.

The V gene is TRBV2, the J gene TRBJ2-7, with D tentatively TRBD1 (5 bases). The CDR3 is 13 residues long. V gave up 8 bases and J gave up 0 bases, with 11 bases separating them. Germline loops: CDR1 SNHLY, CDR2 FYNNEI. CDR3 amino acids: CASVFDSSYEQYF. The CDR3, as DNA: TGTGCCAGCGTCTTTGACAGCTCCTACGAGCAGTACTTC.

To note about this clone: The sample contains more than one DNA sequence encoding this CDR3. This chain connects TRBV19 to TRBJ1-1, with D perhaps matching TRBD1 (5 bases). Germline assignment: CDR1 LNHDA and CDR2 SQIVND (reference sequence). V was clipped by 5 bases and J by 2 bases, with 9 bases between them. This CDR3 comprises 13 residues. CDR3 sequence reads: CASSPGQNTEAFF. The CDR3 bases are TGTGCCAGTAGTCCCGGACAAAACACTGAAGCTTTCTTT.

The V and J genes are TRBV24-1 and TRBJ2-5; perhaps TRBD2 as D (6 bases). CDR3 length: 16 amino acids. Germline V lookup: CDR1 KGHDR, CDR2 SFDVKD. The V gene lost 4 bases and the J gene lost 3 bases, with 17 bases spanning the gap. This CDR3 is CATSDSGTEREETQYF. CDR3 bases: TGTGCCACCAGTGACTCCGGGACCGAGCGGGAAGAGACCCAGTACTTC.

The chain employs TRBV5-1 and TRBJ1-2, with TRBD1 matching over 10 bases. The CDR3 is 14 residues long. V was clipped by 5 bases and J by 2 bases; unmatched bases: 3. CDR1 SGHRS and CDR2 YFSETQ come from the germline V gene. CDR3 protein: CASRETGGNYGYTF. The CDR3 DNA reads as TGCGCCAGCAGGGAGACAGGGGGCAACTATGGCTACACCTTC.

Only one count was recorded for this clone. In DNA form, the CDR3 reads TGTGCCTGGGGACAGGCCCCTTACGAGCAGTACTTC. Translating gives CAWGQAPYEQYF. The V and J genes are TRBV30 and TRBJ2-7; 7 bases map to TRBD1. Losses at the gene ends were 5 bases for V and 4 bases for J; bases not matched to a gene: 5. This CDR3 region has 12 residues. CDR1 is GTSNPN, CDR2 SVGIG, per germline (reference sequence).

The chain employs TRBV6-5 and TRBJ1-5; 9 bases match TRBD1. Germline loops: CDR1 MNHEY, CDR2 SVGAGI. Trimming at V came to 7 bases and at J to 6 bases, leaving 7 bases not matched to a gene. The CDR3 covers 14 residues. The CDR3 DNA follows: TGTGCCAGCATTCGGACAGGGGAAAGTCAGCCCCAGCATTTT. This translates into CASIRTGESQPQHF.

The CDR3 nucleotides read TGTGCCAGCAGCTCGACTAGCGGAAAACAAAACATTCAGTACTTC. As protein: CASSSTSGKQNIQYF. The rearrangement joins TRBV5-6 to TRBJ2-4, with 9 bases that match TRBD2. J gave up 5 bases and V 3 bases, and 6 bases lay outside the gene matches. The germline gives CDR1 SGHDT, CDR2 YYEEEE. The length of the CDR3 is 15 residues.

J is TRBJ1-3 and V is TRBV7-3; TRBD1 agrees at 8 bases. V was clipped by 5 bases and J by 7 bases; unmatched bases: 4. Germline-derived CDR1 and CDR2 are SGHTA and FQGTGA. The CDR3 extends over 13 amino acids. CDR3 in amino acids: CASSEGQGNTIYF. For the CDR3, the DNA is TGTGCCAGCAGCGAAGGACAGGGTAACACCATATATTTT.

The rearrangement uses TRBV5-1 and TRBJ2-1; TRBD2 aligns across 8 bases. In germline, CDR1 is SGHRS, CDR2 YFSETQ. V lost 7 bases, J lost 2 bases, and 5 bases stayed unmatched. This CDR3 contains 14 residues. The chain's CDR3 is CASYGLATYNEQFF. CDR3 in DNA: TGCGCCAGCTACGGACTAGCTACCTACAATGAGCAGTTCTTC.

This clone was detected a few times. CDR3 in amino acids: CAISPAGQGGGTGELFF. In DNA, the CDR3 is TGTGCCATCAGCCCCGCTGGACAGGGCGGTGGCACCGGGGAGCTGTTTTTT. This chain links TRBV10-3 with TRBJ2-2, with 8 bases that match TRBD1. This CDR3 has 17 amino acids. V lost 6 bases, J lost 4 bases, and 13 bases stayed unmatched. Per the germline V gene, CDR1 is ENHRY and CDR2 is SYGVKD.

The chain joins TRBV28 to TRBJ1-3; D unclear. V was shortened by 4 bases and J by 6 bases, with 7 bases between the two germline ends. Looked up from germline, CDR1 is MDHEN and CDR2 is SYDVKM. The CDR3 spans 12 residues. The CDR3: CASSSLKNTIYF. The CDR3 nucleotides read TGTGCCAGCAGTTCTCTAAAAAACACCATATATTTT.

The chain recombines TRBV12-5 with TRBJ1-3; TRBD1 might be the D (5 bases). Germline-derived CDR1 and CDR2 are LGHNT and FRNRAP. Trimming took 5 bases from V and 0 from J, leaving 14 bases between them. The CDR3 is 16 residues long. In nucleotides, the CDR3 is TGTGCTAGTGGTCCCGGCCTCAGGGCCTCTGGAAACACCATATATTTT. Translated: CASGPGLRASGNTIYF.